The present T cell receptor (beta chain) was sequenced within a study of identical twins. Study observations and caveats: Twins' surplus sharing was weaker for beta out-of-frame sequences.

This clonotype was seen a handful of times. The antigen remains undetermined. The CDR3 is made up of 12 amino acids. Germline V gives CDR1 ENHRY, CDR2 SYGVKD. Trimming cost V 8 bases and J 0 bases, with 8 bases left between them. Each CDR3 protein gets one entry after TCRdb re-called the 5' RACE reads with MiXCR. The table records fewer than 500,000 distinct CDR3 sequences, approximately 24% of them present only once. This sample also appeared in a second study, on T cells expressing NK-cell markers.

V usage is TRBV10-3 and J usage is TRBJ2-7, with D possibly matching TRBD2 (6 bases). This receptor was obtained from a woman younger than 35 in good health. Material for sequencing was CD4+ T cells sorted from blood. This CDR3 is CAIGGTSYEQYF. CDR3 bases: TGTGCCATCGGAGGGACCTCCTACGAGCAGTACTTC.